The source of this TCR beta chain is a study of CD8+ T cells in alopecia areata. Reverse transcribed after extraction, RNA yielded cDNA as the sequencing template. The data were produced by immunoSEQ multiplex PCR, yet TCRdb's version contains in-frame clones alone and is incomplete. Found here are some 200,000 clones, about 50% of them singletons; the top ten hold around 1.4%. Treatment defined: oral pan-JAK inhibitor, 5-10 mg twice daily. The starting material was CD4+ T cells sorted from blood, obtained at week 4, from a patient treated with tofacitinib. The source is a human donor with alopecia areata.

The CDR3 here is CASSSVTGGYNEQFF. CDR3 nucleotide sequence: TGTGCCAGCAGCTCAGTTACAGGGGGTTACAATGAGCAGTTCTTC. The rearrangement links TRBV11-1 to TRBJ2-1; TRBD1 aligns across 8 bases. Germline CDR1 SGHAT, CDR2 FQDESV (reference sequence). The ends lost 4 bases at V and 4 bases at J; junction bases unmatched: 6. This CDR3 has 15 residues.